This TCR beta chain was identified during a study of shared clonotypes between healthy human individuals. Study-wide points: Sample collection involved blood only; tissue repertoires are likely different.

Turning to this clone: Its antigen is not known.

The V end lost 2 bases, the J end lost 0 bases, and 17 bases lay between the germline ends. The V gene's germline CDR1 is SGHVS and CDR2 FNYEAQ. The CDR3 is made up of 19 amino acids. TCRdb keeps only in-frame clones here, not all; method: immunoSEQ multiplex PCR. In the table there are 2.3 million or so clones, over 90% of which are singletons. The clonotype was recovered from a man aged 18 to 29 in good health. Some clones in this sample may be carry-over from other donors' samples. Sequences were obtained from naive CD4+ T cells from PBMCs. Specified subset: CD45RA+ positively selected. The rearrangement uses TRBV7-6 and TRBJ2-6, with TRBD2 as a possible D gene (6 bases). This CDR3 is CASSLYPREDYSGANVLTF. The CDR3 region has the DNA TGTGCCAGCAGCTTATACCCGCGAGAGGACTACTCTGGGGCCAACGTCCTGACTTTC.